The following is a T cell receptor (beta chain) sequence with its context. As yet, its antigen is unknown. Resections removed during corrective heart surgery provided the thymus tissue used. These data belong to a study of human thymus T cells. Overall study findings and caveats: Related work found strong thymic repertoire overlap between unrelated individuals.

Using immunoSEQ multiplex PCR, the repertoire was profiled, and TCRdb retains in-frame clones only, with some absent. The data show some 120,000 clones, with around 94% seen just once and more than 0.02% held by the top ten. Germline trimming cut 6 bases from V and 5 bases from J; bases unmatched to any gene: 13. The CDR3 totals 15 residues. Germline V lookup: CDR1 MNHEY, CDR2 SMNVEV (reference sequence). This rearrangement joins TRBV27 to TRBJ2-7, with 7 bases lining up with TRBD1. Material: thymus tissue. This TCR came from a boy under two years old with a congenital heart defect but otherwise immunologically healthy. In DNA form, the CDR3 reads TGTGCCAGCAGAACTACTAGGGGGCGCCTAAACGAGCAGTACTTC. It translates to CASRTTRGRLNEQYF.